A selection of T cell receptor beta chains follows, all from one sample in a study of sequential checkpoint blockade in melanoma. Clones were read by immunoSEQ multiplex PCR, and TCRdb kept only the in-frame ones, dropping some. The sample holds under 2,500 clones, approximately 14% seen once. Here the sequenced sample was tumor tissue (inferred from file names), taken from a patient given nivolumab and ipilimumab in sequence. These receptors all come from a human donor with melanoma. Both conserved end residues are part of each CDR3. D genes are given only for firm matches. A row's size may be missing; if present it is once, few, many or a size class.

>TRBV6-8|18|.|TRBJ2-4|.
TGTGCCAGCAGTTACCCGACGGGGGCAGCGCCCTTCCCTATCATTCAGTACTTC
CASSYPTGAAPFPIIQYF
>TRBV6-8|16|few|TRBJ2-1|TRBD2
TGTGCCAGCAGTTACTCGGCACTAGCGGGAGTCAATGAGCAGTTCTTC
CASSYSALAGVNEQFF
>TRBV6-8|13|many|TRBJ2-7|.
TGTGCCAGCAGTCACTGGGACTCTTACGAGCAGTACTTC
CASSHWDSYEQYF
>TRBV7-5|14|many|TRBJ2-4|.
TGTGCCAGCAGCTTAGTGGAGGGTAAAAACATTCAGTACTTC
CASSLVEGKNIQYF
>TRBV27|15|.|TRBJ1-2|.
TGTGCCAGCAGTTTAGGCGCCCCGAGGGACTATGGCTACACCTTC
CASSLGAPRDYGYTF
>TRBV28|15|few|TRBJ2-7|TRBD2
TGTGCCAGCAGTTTAGTCCTAGCGGGAGTCTACGAGCAGTACTTC
CASSLVLAGVYEQYF
>TRBV4-1|16|few|TRBJ2-5|.
TGCGCCAGCAGCCTCCCGGTCGGAGCGGACAAAGAGACCCAGTACTTC
CASSLPVGADKETQYF
>TRBV5-1|17|.|TRBJ2-4|TRBD1
TGCGCCAGCAGCTTGCCCCGACAGGGTTCGGCCAAAAACATTCAGTACTTC
CASSLPRQGSAKNIQYF
>TRBV6-8|15|.|TRBJ2-1|TRBD2
TGTGCCAGCAGGATTAGGGCGGGAGCGGGGAATGAGCAGTTCTTC
CASRIRAGAGNEQFF
>TRBV6-8|13|.|TRBJ1-1|.
TGTGCCAGCATTTTGACGGACGGCACTGAAGCTTTCTTT
CASILTDGTEAFF
>TRBV4-1|12|many|TRBJ1-1|.
TGCGCCAGCAGCTTGGTACGAAATGAAGCTTTCTTT
CASSLVRNEAFF
>TRBV11-3|14|large|TRBJ2-5|TRBD2
TGTGCCAGCAGCACCGCTGGGGCGGGGGGGACCCAGTACTTC
CASSTAGAGGTQYF
>TRBV28|18|.|TRBJ2-6|.
TGTGCCAGCAGTCTTCGGGTCAGGGGTGTCTCTGGGGCCAACGTCCTGACTTTC
CASSLRVRGVSGANVLTF
>TRBV5-1|14|.|TRBJ1-2|.
TGCGCCAGCACCTATACAGGAACGGGCTATGGCTACACCTTC
CASTYTGTGYGYTF
>TRBV28|15|.|TRBJ1-4|.
TGTGCCAGCAGCCAAGGCCATCCAACTAATGAAAAACTGTTTTTT
CASSQGHPTNEKLFF
>TRBV4-1|15|few|TRBJ2-1|.
TGCGCCAGCAGCCCTATCGCCAGGTCTTACAATGAGCAGTTCTTC
CASSPIARSYNEQFF
>TRBV9|14|medium-sized|TRBJ2-1|.
TGTGCCAGCGGGACAATACTCCACCACAATGAGCAGTTCTTC
CASGTILHHNEQFF
>TRBV19|14|.|TRBJ2-6|.
TGTGCCAGTAGCCCAATCTCTGGGGCCAACGTCCTGACTTTC
CASSPISGANVLTF
>TRBV10-2|14|.|TRBJ2-5|TRBD2
TGCGCCAGCAGACCTACTAGCGGTCAAGAGACCCAGTACTTC
CASRPTSGQETQYF
>TRBV11-3|14|many|TRBJ2-5|TRBD2
TGTGCCAGCAGCTTGCAGTCGGGAGGGGAGACCCAGTACTTC
CASSLQSGGETQYF
>TRBV10-2|15|once|TRBJ2-7|.
TGCGCCAGCCTTGAGGCCCCCGGGACCTCCTACGAGCAGTACTTC
CASLEAPGTSYEQYF
>TRBV9|16|medium-sized|TRBJ2-3|.
TGTGCCAGCAGCGTGAATGCCGGGACCGTGACAGATACGCAGTATTTT
CASSVNAGTVTDTQYF
>TRBV29-1|13|few|TRBJ1-3|.
TGCAGCGGGGCTGGGGGGAACTCTGACACCATATATTTT
CSGAGGNSDTIYF
>TRBV11-3|14|many|TRBJ1-1|.
TGTGCCAGCAGCTTAGAGCTTGCGGCGGTTGAAGCTTTCTTT
CASSLELAAVEAFF
>TRBV19|12|.|TRBJ2-1|.
TGTGCCAGTAGTCCCAGTTACAATGAGCAGTTCTTC
CASSPSYNEQFF
>TRBV28|15|few|TRBJ2-1|TRBD2
TGTGCCAGCAGACCCGGGACTAGCGTTGGCAATGAGCAGTTCTTC
CASRPGTSVGNEQFF
>TRBV30|12|.|TRBJ2-1|.
TGTGCCTGGAGTGTACTCGGCGGGAAGCAGTTCTTC
CAWSVLGGKQFF
>TRBV9|16|medium-sized|TRBJ2-7|TRBD2
TGTGCCAGCAGCCCCCTTGAGGCTAGCGGCTTCTACGAGCAGTACTTC
CASSPLEASGFYEQYF
>TRBV10-2|16|.|TRBJ1-5|TRBD1
TGCGCCAGCAGTAACGCTCGGGACAGCTCCAATCAGCCCCAGCATTTT
CASSNARDSSNQPQHF
>TRBV11-3|16|.|TRBJ2-2|.
TGTGCCAGCAGCTTGTTTGGCAGGGCAAACACCGGGGAGCTGTTTTTT
CASSLFGRANTGELFF
>TRBV19|14|large|TRBJ2-1|.
TGTGCCAGTAGGTCGGGGACGACCTACAATGAGCAGTTCTTC
CASRSGTTYNEQFF
>TRBV28|16|.|TRBJ2-7|.
TGTGCCACCCACGGGATCAGGGAACGAATCTCCTACGAGCAGTACTTC
CATHGIRERISYEQYF
>TRBV18|16|.|TRBJ2-5|.
TGTGCCAGCTCACCCTTAATGGCGGCCGACGAAGAGACCCAGTACTTC
CASSPLMAADEETQYF
>TRBV28|17|.|TRBJ1-2|.
TGTGCCAGCAGTTTCCCCTTCTGGTCATCTTCCTACTATGGCTACACCTTC
CASSFPFWSSSYYGYTF
>TRBV6-8|13|few|TRBJ1-2|TRBD1
TGTGCCAGCACTAATACAGGGGGTGTTGGCTACACCTTC
CASTNTGGVGYTF
>TRBV6-8|17|many|TRBJ2-7|.
TGTGCCAGCACCATGTTAGAGTTTTGGTTCTACTACTACGAGCAGTACTTC
CASTMLEFWFYYYEQYF
>TRBV11-3|14|.|TRBJ2-2|.
TGTGCCAGCGAAGGGGCTGCGAACACCGGGGAGCTGTTTTTT
CASEGAANTGELFF
>TRBV5-1|17|.|TRBJ2-1|TRBD2
TGCGCCAGCAGCCAAGCTCCGCTAGCGGGAGGGTACAATGAGCAGTTCTTC
CASSQAPLAGGYNEQFF
>TRBV7-4|13|.|TRBJ2-1|.
TGTGCCAGCAGCCCCCAATCCTACAATGAGCAGTTCTTC
CASSPQSYNEQFF
>TRBV28|17|few|TRBJ2-5|TRBD1
TGTGCCAGCAGTTTGTCGCCCCGGGACAGGGGGCGAAAGACCCAGTACTTC
CASSLSPRDRGRKTQYF
>TRBV7-4|13|many|TRBJ2-3|.
TGTGCCAGCAGCCCCACCCCCGCAGATACGCAGTATTTT
CASSPTPADTQYF
>TRBV9|15|medium-sized|TRBJ2-4|TRBD2
TGTGCCAGCAGCGTAACAGGACTAGCGGGAAACATTCAGTACTTC
CASSVTGLAGNIQYF
>TRBV11-3|14|many|TRBJ2-5|.
TGTGCCAGCAGCTTGTCGGAGCTAGTTGAGACCCAGTACTTC
CASSLSELVETQYF
>TRBV5-1|14|.|TRBJ1-4|TRBD1
TGCGCCAGCAGGCCCGGGACAGATAATGAAAAACTGTTTTTT
CASRPGTDNEKLFF
>TRBV6-8|15|many|TRBJ1-2|.
TGTGCCATCAACAGAGCCGGGACGGAGAACTATGGCTACACCTTC
CAINRAGTENYGYTF
>TRBV19|15|.|TRBJ2-7|.
TGTGCCAGTAGTAGCCAGGGCGAAACTGGAGGCGAGCAGTACTTC
CASSSQGETGGEQYF
>TRBV18|13|.|TRBJ1-1|TRBD1
TGTGCCAGCCAGGGGACAGCGAACACTGAAGCTTTCTTT
CASQGTANTEAFF
>TRBV11-3|19|.|TRBJ2-1|TRBD2
TGTGCCAGCAGCTCCCGACTAGCGGGAGGCCCACTCTCCTACAATGAGCAGTTCTTC
CASSSRLAGGPLSYNEQFF
>TRBV18|15|.|TRBJ2-7|TRBD1
TGTGCCAGCTCACCAAGAAACCAGGGGGCTGGCGAGCAGTACTTC
CASSPRNQGAGEQYF
>TRBV19|15|few|TRBJ1-1|TRBD1
TGTGCCAGTAGGAAGGGGGACAGATTGAACACTGAAGCTTTCTTT
CASRKGDRLNTEAFF
>TRBV6-8|16|few|TRBJ2-2|.
TGTGCCAGCAGTCAGACAGCTCAAACGAACACCGGGGAGCTGTTTTTT
CASSQTAQTNTGELFF
>TRBV23-1|18|.|TRBJ2-3|TRBD2
TGCGCCAGCAGCCCCCAGATAGCGGGGAACTCTAGCACAGATACGCAGTATTTT
CASSPQIAGNSSTDTQYF
>TRBV9|14|.|TRBJ2-7|TRBD1
TGTGCCAGCAGCGTAGGGACAGGCGCCTACGAGCAGTACTTC
CASSVGTGAYEQYF
>TRBV11-3|15|medium-sized|TRBJ2-3|TRBD2
TGTGCCAGCAGCTTAGGGGGACTAGCGACAGGGGCGCAGTATTTT
CASSLGGLATGAQYF
>TRBV14|14|.|TRBJ2-7|.
TGTGCCAGCAGCCAACGCGCAGGAACCTACGAGCAGTACTTC
CASSQRAGTYEQYF
>TRBV28|15|.|TRBJ1-1|.
TGTGCCAGCAGTTTACCGGACAAATGGAACACTGAAGCTTTCTTT
CASSLPDKWNTEAFF
>TRBV11-3|16|large|TRBJ2-3|.
TGTGCCAGCAGCTTAGGTCAGCGTATAGGGACAGATACGCAGTATTTT
CASSLGQRIGTDTQYF
>TRBV10-3|15|many|TRBJ2-3|.
TGTGCCATCAGTGAGTGGGAGGGGGAGGCAGATACGCAGTATTTT
CAISEWEGEADTQYF
>TRBV28|17|.|TRBJ1-1|TRBD1
TGTGCCAGTAGGGGGAGCCTCGGGACAGGGTTGGACACTGAAGCTTTCTTT
CASRGSLGTGLDTEAFF
>TRBV19|12|.|TRBJ2-7|.
TGTGCCAGTGCAGCAGGTTCCTACGAGCAGTACTTC
CASAAGSYEQYF